The present TCR beta chain was sequenced within a study of OX40 agonist ivuxolimab in advanced cancers. In the study overall: Cohort: approximately 83% men, mean age about 62, aged roughly 23 to 90.

V lost 5 bases to trimming and J lost 2 bases, with 15 bases between them. The CDR3 runs 15 residues. Per germline, CDR1 SGHRS and CDR2 YFSETQ. Clones were read by immunoSEQ multiplex PCR, and TCRdb kept only the in-frame ones, dropping some. Among tens of thousands of clones listed, around 90% were seen once. The TCR originated in an adult with an advanced solid tumor such as melanoma, head and neck, liver or kidney cancer. The specimen was CD4+ or CD8+ T cells sorted from blood, collected in a trial of the OX40 agonist ivuxolimab. The chain recombines TRBV5-1 with TRBJ2-3, with a possible D match to TRBD1 (6 bases). CDR3 DNA sequence: TGCGCCAGCAGAACGGGACATGTCAACACAGATACGCAGTATTTT. It is translated as CASRTGHVNTDTQYF.